Sequencing of this T cell receptor beta chain was carried out in a study of blood T cell repertoires in COVID-19. Across the study: Italy, Spain and the United States were the sources of the convalescent and acute COVID-19 samples.

Participants' own reports of clinical history determined their cohort assignment. Either two negative PCRs, clearance, or symptom resolution qualified Cohort 3 donors as recovered. As originally analysed: Estimation of nucleated cell counts relied on the amplification of reference gene primers. Repertoires were generated with immunoSEQ multiplex PCR, while TCRdb's copy carries only in-frame clones and drops some. Clonal size and the V and J genes are those of that table, whereas D and trimming came from the DNA. This sample has some 160,000 clones, with roughly 84% found just once. Unmatched junction bases numbered 9, after V lost 5 bases and J lost 10 bases. This CDR3 has 13 residues. Germline loops: CDR1 MDHEN, CDR2 SYDVKM.

This receptor was obtained from a woman in her forties or fifties who had recovered from COVID-19. The chain couples TRBV28 to TRBJ2-3; 7 bases are a match to TRBD2. Sample: PBMCs or T cells enriched from blood (not recorded which). The CDR3 region is CASSLITGGPQYF. The CDR3 nucleotides read TGTGCCAGCAGTCTTATCACGGGGGGTCCGCAGTATTTT.